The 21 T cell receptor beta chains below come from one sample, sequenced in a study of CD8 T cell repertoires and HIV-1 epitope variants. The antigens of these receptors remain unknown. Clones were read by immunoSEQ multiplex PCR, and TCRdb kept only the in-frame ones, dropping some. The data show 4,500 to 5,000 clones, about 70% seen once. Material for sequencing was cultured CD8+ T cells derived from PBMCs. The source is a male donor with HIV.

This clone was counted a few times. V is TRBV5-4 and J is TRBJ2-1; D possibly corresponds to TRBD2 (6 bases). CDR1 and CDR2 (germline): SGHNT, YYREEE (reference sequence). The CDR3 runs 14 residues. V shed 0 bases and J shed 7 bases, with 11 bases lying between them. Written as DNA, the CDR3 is TGTGCCAGCAGCTTGGGGGGACTTCTGAATGAGCAGTTCTTC. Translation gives CASSLGGLLNEQFF.

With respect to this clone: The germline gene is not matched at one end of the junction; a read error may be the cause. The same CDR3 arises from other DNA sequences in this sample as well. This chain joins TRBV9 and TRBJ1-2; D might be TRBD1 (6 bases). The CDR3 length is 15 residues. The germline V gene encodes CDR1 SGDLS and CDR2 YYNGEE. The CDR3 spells CASAGGAGSNYGYTF. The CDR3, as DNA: TGTGCCAGCGCCGGGGGGGCCGGTTCTAACTACGGCTACACCTTC.

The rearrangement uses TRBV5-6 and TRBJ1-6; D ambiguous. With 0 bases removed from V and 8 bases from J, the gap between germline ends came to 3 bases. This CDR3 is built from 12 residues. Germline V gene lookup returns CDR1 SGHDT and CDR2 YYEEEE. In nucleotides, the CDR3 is TGTGCCAGCAGCTTGGACGATTCACCCCTCCACTTT. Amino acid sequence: CASSLDDSPLHF. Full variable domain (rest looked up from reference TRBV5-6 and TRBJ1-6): DAGVTQSPTHLIKTRGQQVTLRCSPKSGHDTVSWYQQALGQGPQFIFQYYEEEERQRGNFPDRFSGHQFPNYSSELNVNALLLGDSALYLCASSLDDSPLHFGNGTRLTVT.

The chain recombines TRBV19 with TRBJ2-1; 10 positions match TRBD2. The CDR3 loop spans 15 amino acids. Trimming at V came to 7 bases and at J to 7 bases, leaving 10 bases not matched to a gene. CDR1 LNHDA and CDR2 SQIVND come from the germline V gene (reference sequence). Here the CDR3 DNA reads TGTGCCAGTACAATGGGAGCGGGAGGGCGGAATGAGCAGTTCTTC. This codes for CASTMGAGGRNEQFF.

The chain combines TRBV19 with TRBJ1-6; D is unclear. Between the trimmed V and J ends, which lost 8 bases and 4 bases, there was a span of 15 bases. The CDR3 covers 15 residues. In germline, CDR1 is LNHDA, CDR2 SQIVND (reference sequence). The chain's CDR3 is CASRPEDHYNSPLHF. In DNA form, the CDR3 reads TGTGCCAGTCGTCCTGAGGATCATTATAATTCACCCCTCCACTTT.

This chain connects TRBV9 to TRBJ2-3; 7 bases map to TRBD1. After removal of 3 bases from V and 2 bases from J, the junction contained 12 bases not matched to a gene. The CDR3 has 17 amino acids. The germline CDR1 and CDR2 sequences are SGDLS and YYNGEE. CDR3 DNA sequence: TGTGCCAGCAGCGCCATACAGGGGCCTCCCTTCACAGATACGCAGTATTTT. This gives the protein CASSAIQGPPFTDTQYF.

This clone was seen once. The chain's CDR3 is CASSFDRVVTGELFF. The CDR3 DNA is TGTGCCAGCAGCTTCGACAGGGTTGTTACCGGGGAGCTGTTTTTT. The chain has TRBV5-4 and TRBJ2-2; 7 nucleotides line up with TRBD1. CDR1 and CDR2 from the germline V gene are SGHNT and YYREEE (reference sequence). The trim removed 2 bases at V and 5 bases at J, leaving 6 bases unmatched. The CDR3 is made up of 15 amino acids.

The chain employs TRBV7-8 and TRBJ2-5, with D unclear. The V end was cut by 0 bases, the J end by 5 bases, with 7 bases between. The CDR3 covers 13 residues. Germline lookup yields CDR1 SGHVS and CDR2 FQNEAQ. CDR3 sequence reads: CASSLAMGETQYF. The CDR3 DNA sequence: TGTGCCAGCAGCTTAGCGATGGGGGAGACCCAGTACTTC.

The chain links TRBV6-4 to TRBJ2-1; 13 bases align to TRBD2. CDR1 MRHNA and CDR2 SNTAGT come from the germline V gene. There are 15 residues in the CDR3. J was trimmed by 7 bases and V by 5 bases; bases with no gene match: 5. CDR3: CASSLGLAGVNEQFF. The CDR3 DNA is TGTGCCAGCAGTCTCGGACTAGCGGGAGTTAATGAGCAGTTCTTC.

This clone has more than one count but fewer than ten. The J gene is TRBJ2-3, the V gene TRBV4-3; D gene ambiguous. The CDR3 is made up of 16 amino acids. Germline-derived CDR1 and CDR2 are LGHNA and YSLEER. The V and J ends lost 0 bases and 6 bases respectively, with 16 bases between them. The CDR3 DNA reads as TGCGCCAGCAGCCAAGACCGGCCCAGTAGGGCGGATACGCAGTATTTT. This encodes CASSQDRPSRADTQYF.

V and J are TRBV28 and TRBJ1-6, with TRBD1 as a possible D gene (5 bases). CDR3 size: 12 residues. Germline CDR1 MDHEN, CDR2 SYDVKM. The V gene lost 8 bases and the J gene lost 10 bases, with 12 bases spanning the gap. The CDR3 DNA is TGTGCCAGCGGGGCCGGGAACTCACCCCTCCACTTT. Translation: CASGAGNSPLHF.

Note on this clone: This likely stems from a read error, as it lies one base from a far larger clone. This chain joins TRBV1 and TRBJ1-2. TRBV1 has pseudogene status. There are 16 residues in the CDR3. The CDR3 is CTSSQDPPDLDYGYTF. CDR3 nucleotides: TGCACCAGCAGCCAAGATCCCCCAGACTTGGACTATGGCTACACCTTC.

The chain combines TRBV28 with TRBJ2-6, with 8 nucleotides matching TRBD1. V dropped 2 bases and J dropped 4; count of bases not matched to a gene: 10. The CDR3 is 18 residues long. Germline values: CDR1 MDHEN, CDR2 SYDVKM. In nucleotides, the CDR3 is TGTGCCAGCAGTTTAATGGGGCAGGGGGCGCCCGGGGCCAACGTCCTGACTTTC. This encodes CASSLMGQGAPGANVLTF.

The CDR3 here is CASSPGDGITGELFF. The DNA of the CDR3 is TGTGCCAGCTCACCGGGGGACGGAATCACCGGGGAGCTGTTTTTT. The chain combines TRBV18 with TRBJ2-2, with D perhaps given as TRBD1 or TRBD2 (5 bases each). Germline loops: CDR1 KGHSH, CDR2 LQKENI. Trimming shortened V by 3 bases and J by 4 bases, and 12 bases separated the two germline ends. CDR3 length: 15 residues.

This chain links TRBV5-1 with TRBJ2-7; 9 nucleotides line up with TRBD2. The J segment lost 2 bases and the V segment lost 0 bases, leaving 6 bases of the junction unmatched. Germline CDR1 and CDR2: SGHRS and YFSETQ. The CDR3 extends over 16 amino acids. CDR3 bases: TGCGCCAGCAGCTTGGCCGGTCTAGCGGGAACCTACGAGCAGTACTTC. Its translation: CASSLAGLAGTYEQYF.

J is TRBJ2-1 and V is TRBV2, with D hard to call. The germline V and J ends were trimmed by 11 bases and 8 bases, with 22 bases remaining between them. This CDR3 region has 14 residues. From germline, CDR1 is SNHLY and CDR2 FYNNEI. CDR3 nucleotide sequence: TGTGCCGGCTCTGAGGCCCCGCATTTAGATGAGCAGTTCTTC. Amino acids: CAGSEAPHLDEQFF.

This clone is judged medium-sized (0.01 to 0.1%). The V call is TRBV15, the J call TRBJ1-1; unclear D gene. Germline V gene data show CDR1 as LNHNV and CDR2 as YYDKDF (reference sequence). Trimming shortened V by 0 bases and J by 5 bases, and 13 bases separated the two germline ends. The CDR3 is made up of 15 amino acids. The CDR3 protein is CATSRDRGWWTEAFF. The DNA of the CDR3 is TGTGCCACCAGCAGAGACCGAGGGTGGTGGACTGAAGCTTTCTTT.

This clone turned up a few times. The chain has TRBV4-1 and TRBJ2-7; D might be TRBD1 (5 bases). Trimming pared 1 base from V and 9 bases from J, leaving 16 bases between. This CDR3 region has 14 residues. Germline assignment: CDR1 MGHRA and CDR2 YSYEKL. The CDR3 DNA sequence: TGCGCCAGCAGCCAAGGGATCCAGGGTACCGCGCAGTACTTC. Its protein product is CASSQGIQGTAQYF.

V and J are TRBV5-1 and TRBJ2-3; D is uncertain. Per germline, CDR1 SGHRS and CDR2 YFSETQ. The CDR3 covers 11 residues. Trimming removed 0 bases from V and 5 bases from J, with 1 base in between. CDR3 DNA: TGCGCCAGCAGCTTGGGAGATACGCAGTATTTT. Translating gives CASSLGDTQYF.

DNA of the CDR3: TGTGCCAGCAGCCCGGACAGGGGGTACGAGCAGTACTTC. It is translated as CASSPDRGYEQYF. The chain has TRBV28 and TRBJ2-7, with 10 positions matching TRBD1. CDR1 is MDHEN, CDR2 SYDVKM, per germline. J lost 4 bases, V lost 6 bases, and 3 bases had no gene match. The CDR3 has 13 amino acids.

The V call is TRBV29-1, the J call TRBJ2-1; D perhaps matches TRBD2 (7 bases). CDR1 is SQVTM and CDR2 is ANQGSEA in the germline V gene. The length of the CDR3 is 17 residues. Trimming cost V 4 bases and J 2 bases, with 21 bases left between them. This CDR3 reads CSVVDPRQAGAYNEQFF. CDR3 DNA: TGCAGCGTTGTGGACCCTCGACAGGCGGGGGCCTACAATGAGCAGTTCTTC.